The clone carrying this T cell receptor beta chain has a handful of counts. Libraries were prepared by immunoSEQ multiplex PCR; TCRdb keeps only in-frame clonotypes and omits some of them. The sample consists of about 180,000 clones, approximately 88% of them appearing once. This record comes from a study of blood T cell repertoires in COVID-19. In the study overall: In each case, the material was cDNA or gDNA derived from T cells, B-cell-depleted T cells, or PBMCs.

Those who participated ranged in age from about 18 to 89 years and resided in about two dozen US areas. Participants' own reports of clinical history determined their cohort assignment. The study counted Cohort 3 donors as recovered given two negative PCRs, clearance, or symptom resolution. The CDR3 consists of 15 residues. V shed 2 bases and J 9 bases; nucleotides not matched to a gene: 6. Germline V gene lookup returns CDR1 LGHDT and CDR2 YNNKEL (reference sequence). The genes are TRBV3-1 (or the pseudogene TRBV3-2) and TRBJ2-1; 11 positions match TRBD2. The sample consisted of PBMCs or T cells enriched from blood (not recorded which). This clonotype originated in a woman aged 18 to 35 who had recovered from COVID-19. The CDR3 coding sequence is TGTGCCAGCAGCCAACCTAGCGGGAGGCCAGGTGAGCAGTTCTTC. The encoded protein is CASSQPSGRPGEQFF.